This T cell receptor (beta chain) was profiled in a study of shared clonotypes between healthy human individuals. Study findings and constraints: In general, naive subsets displayed greater estimated richness than memory subsets did. Naive CD4 clonotypes overlapped across a handful of donors at roughly 4.5%.

Assay: immunoSEQ multiplex PCR; the TCRdb copy retains only in-frame clones and omits some. The sample yields about 580,000 clones, about 98% seen once. Comments on this clone: Its specificity is not known.

CD45RO-negative cells were positively selected for CCR7, leaving out terminally differentiated effector memory CD45RA+ cells. All donors qualified as healthy HIV-negative adults and had experienced no recent acute infections or vaccinations. This clonotype was obtained from a young man in good health. The sequenced sample consisted of naive CD8+ T cells sorted from blood.

CDR3 loop: CASSLGQAGYTF. The DNA for the CDR3 is TGTGCCAGCAGTCTAGGACAGGCCGGCTACACCTTC. The chain couples TRBV28 to TRBJ1-2; TRBD1 matches at 7 bases. Germline V gives CDR1 MDHEN, CDR2 SYDVKM. Trimming cost V 5 bases and J 8 bases; bases outside gene matches: 5. This CDR3 region has 12 residues.